This T cell receptor beta chain emerged from a study of lymphopenia after photon versus proton radiotherapy. Study-level points and caveats: Post-nadir diversity loss with photons came from oligoclonal expansion, particularly CD8+ Temra cells. Proton therapy kept repertoires fairly stable, unlike photons, which gained effector/memory cells.

The protocol was immunoSEQ multiplex PCR, while the TCRdb copy is restricted to in-frame clones and leaves out a portion. This table has more than 70,000 clones, more than 70% appearing once. Notes on this clone: The target antigen is unknown.

This CDR3 is built from 15 residues. Germline values: CDR1 MDHEN, CDR2 SYDVKM. Trimming took 2 bases from V and 4 from J, leaving 12 bases between them. The sample was peripheral blood, taken from a patient treated with proton-based radiotherapy. The source is a man in his sixties with pancreatic cancer. This rearrangement joins TRBV28 to TRBJ1-5; D ambiguous. CDR3 amino acids: CASSLEAGANQPQHF. CDR3 nucleotides: TGTGCCAGCAGTTTAGAGGCAGGAGCGAATCAGCCCCAGCATTTT.